Listed below are T cell receptor beta chains from one sample, sequenced in a study of cytomegalovirus exposure and HLA in healthy donors. Assay used: immunoSEQ multiplex PCR; TCRdb lists only in-frame clones, some missing. The sample has 100,000 to 150,000 clones; over 75% are singletons. The sequencing input was PBMCs. Receptors originate from a man younger than 35 in good health and CMV-seropositive. The CDR3 runs from the conserved cysteine through the conserved F or W. A D gene is named only where the DNA matches it firmly. Rows give clone size only sometimes, using once, few, many, or a class for an expanded clone.

clone size	CDR3 length	D gene	J gene	V gene	CDR3 protein	CDR3 DNA
NA	16	NA	TRBJ1-5	TRBV19	CASSLRSDSNNQPQHF	TGTGCCAGTAGTCTCCGTTCAGACAGCAACAATCAGCCCCAGCATTTT
NA	19	TRBD2	TRBJ2-3	TRBV7-9	CASSARRAPLAGGLDTQYF	TGTGCCAGCAGTGCCAGGAGGGCCCCACTAGCGGGGGGGCTAGATACGCAGTATTTT
NA	14	TRBD2	TRBJ2-5	TRBV7-2	CASSPRLAGETQYF	TGTGCCAGCAGCCCTAGACTAGCGGGAGAGACCCAGTACTTC
NA	16	NA	TRBJ1-5	TRBV27	CASSPRSDYSNQPQHF	TGTGCCAGCAGTCCCCGTTCAGACTATAGCAATCAGCCCCAGCATTTT
few	13	NA	TRBJ1-4	TRBV2	CARGGPTGEKLFF	TGTGCCAGGGGGGGGCCCACGGGTGAAAAACTGTTTTTT
NA	15	TRBD2	TRBJ2-2	TRBV2	CASRAGLAGPGELFF	TGTGCCAGCAGGGCTGGACTAGCGGGACCCGGGGAGCTGTTTTTT
NA	16	NA	TRBJ1-1	TRBV27	CASRPRGGSSHTEAFF	TGTGCCAGCAGACCCCGGGGGGGGTCTTCCCACACTGAAGCTTTCTTT
NA	17	TRBD2	TRBJ2-3	TRBV19	CASSTSQLAGEPDTQYF	TGTGCCAGTAGTACCTCCCAGCTAGCGGGAGAACCAGATACGCAGTATTTT
NA	11	NA	TRBJ2-1	TRBV19	CASSTVDEQFF	TGTGCCAGTAGTACGGTCGATGAGCAGTTCTTC
NA	14	NA	TRBJ2-7	TRBV18	CASSDRVSSYEQYF	TGTGCCAGCTCTGATCGGGTTTCCTCCTACGAGCAGTACTTC
NA	15	TRBD2	TRBJ2-2	TRBV5-1	CASKHSGSLPGELFF	TGCGCCAGTAAACATAGCGGGAGTCTTCCCGGGGAGCTGTTTTTT
NA	15	TRBD1	TRBJ2-7	TRBV4-3	CASSRQTGSSREQYF	TGCGCCAGCAGCCGACAGACAGGGTCTTCTCGCGAGCAGTACTTC
NA	15	NA	TRBJ1-1	TRBV9	CASSDNPSSTTEAFF	TGTGCCAGCAGTGACAACCCGAGCTCTACCACTGAAGCTTTCTTT
NA	12	TRBD1	TRBJ1-3	TRBV29-1	CSAGTAGNTIYF	TGCAGCGCCGGGACAGCTGGAAACACCATATATTTT
NA	16	TRBD2	TRBJ2-3	TRBV5-4	CASSLIAGGWTDTQYF	TGTGCCAGCAGCTTAATAGCGGGGGGGTGGACAGATACGCAGTATTTT
NA	15	TRBD2	TRBJ2-2	TRBV10-2	CASSEASGGTGELFF	TGCGCCAGCAGTGAAGCTAGCGGGGGAACCGGGGAGCTGTTTTTT
NA	15	TRBD1	TRBJ2-1	TRBV9	CASSERTGDYNEQFF	TGTGCCAGCAGCGAACGGACAGGAGACTACAATGAGCAGTTCTTC
NA	16	TRBD2	TRBJ2-3	TRBV4-3	CASSQGFRGGQVTQYF	TGCGCCAGCAGCCAAGGTTTTCGGGGGGGGCAGGTTACGCAGTATTTT
NA	16	TRBD1	TRBJ2-3	TRBV9	CASSPWDRGSTDTQYF	TGTGCCAGCAGCCCCTGGGACAGGGGAAGCACAGATACGCAGTATTTT
NA	17	NA	TRBJ1-4	TRBV4-1	CASSQPSSRRDYEKLFF	TGCGCCAGCAGCCAACCATCCTCCCGGCGGGACTATGAAAAACTGTTTTTT
NA	15	NA	TRBJ2-7	TRBV6-5	CASSYSPTQVAEQYF	TGTGCCAGCAGTTACTCACCAACACAGGTCGCCGAGCAGTACTTC
once	16	TRBD2	TRBJ2-2	TRBV5-4	CASSRGLAVNTGELFF	TGTGCCAGCAGTCGCGGACTAGCGGTTAACACCGGGGAGCTGTTTTTT
NA	13	NA	TRBJ1-5	TRBV30	CAWSGGGLGPQHF	TGTGCCTGGAGTGGTGGAGGTTTGGGGCCCCAGCATTTT